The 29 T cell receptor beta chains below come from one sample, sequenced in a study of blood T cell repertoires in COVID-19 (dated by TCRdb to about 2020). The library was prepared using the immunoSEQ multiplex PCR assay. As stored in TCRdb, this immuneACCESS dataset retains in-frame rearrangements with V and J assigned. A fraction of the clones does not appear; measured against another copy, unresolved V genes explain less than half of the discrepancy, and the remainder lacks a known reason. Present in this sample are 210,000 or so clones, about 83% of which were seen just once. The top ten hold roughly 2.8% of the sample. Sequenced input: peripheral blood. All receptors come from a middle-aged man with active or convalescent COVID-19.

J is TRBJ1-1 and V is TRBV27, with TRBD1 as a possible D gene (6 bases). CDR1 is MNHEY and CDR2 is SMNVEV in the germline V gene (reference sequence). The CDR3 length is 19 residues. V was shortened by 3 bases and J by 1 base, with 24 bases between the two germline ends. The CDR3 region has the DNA TGTGCCAGCAGTTTCTACCCCTCCTTCAGGGGAGAAGGGAACACTGAAGCTTTCTTT. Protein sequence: CASSFYPSFRGEGNTEAFF.

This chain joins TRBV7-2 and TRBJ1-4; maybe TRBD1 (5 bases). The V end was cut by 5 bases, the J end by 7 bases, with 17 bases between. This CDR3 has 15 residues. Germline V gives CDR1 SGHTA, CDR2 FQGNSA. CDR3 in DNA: TGTGCCAGCAGCCCCAGACAGCTGCCGAGTGAAAAACTGTTTTTT. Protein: CASSPRQLPSEKLFF.

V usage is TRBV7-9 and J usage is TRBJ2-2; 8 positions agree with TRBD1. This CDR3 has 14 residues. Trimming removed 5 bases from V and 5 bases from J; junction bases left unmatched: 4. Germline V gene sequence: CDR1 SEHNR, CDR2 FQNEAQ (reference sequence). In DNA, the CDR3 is TGTGCCAGCAGCCGAAGACAGGGGACCGGGGAGCTGTTTTTT. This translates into CASSRRQGTGELFF.

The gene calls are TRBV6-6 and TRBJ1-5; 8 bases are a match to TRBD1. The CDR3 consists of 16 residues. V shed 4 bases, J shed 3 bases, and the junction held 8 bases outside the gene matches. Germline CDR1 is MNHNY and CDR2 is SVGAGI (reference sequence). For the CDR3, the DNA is TGTGCCAGCAGTTCCGGACAGGGAAGGAACAATCAGCCCCAGCATTTT. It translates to CASSSGQGRNNQPQHF.

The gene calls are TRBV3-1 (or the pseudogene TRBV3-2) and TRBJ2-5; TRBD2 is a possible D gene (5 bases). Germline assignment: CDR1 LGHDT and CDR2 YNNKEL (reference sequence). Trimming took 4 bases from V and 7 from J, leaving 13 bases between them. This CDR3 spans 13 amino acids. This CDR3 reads CASSLQRWGTQYF. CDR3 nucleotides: TGTGCCAGCAGCCTACAGCGGTGGGGGACCCAGTACTTC.

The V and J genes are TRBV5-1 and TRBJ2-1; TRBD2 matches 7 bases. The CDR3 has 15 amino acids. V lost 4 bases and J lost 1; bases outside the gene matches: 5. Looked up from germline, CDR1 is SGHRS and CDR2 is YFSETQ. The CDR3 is CASSTGLVSYNEQFF. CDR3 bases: TGCGCCAGCAGCACCGGACTAGTGTCCTACAATGAGCAGTTCTTC. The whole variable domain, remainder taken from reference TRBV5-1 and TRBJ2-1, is KAGVTQTPRYLIKTRGQQVTLSCSPISGHRSVSWYQQTPGQGLQFLFEYFSETQRNKGNFPGRFSGRQFSNSRSEMNVSTLELGDSALYLCASSTGLVSYNEQFFGPGTRLTVL.

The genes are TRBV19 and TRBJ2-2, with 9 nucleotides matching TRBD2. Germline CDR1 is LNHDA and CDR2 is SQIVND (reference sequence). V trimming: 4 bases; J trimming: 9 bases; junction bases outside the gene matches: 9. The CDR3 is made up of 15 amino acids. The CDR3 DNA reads TGTGCCAGTAGTACGGCTGGCGGGGGGGTACGGGAGCTGTTTTTT. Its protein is CASSTAGGGVRELFF.

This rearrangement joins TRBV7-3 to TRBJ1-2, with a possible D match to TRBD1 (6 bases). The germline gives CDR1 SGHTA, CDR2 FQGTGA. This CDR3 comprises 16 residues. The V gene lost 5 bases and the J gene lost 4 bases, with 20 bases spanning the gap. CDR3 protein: CASSLFSGQKVYGYTF. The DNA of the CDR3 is TGTGCCAGCAGCCTATTCTCCGGACAGAAAGTCTATGGCTACACCTTC.

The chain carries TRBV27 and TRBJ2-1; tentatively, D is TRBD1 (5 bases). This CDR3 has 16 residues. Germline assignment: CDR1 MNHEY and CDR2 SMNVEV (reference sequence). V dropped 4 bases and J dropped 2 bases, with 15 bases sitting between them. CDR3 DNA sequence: TGTGCCAGCAGTTCTGTCAGGGAATTAGCCTACAATGAGCAGTTCTTC. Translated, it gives CASSSVRELAYNEQFF.

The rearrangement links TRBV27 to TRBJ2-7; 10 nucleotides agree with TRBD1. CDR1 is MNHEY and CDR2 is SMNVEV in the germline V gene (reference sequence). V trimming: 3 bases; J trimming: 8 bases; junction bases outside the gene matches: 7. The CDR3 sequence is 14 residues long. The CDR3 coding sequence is TGTGCCAGCAGTTTGGGACAGGGGCCTGTGAAGCAGTACTTC. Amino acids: CASSLGQGPVKQYF.

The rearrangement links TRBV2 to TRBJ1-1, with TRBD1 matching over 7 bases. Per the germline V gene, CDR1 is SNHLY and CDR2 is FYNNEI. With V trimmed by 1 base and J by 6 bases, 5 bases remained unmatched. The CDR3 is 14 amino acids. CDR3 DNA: TGTGCCAGCAGTGAAGAACAGGGGCCCTCTGAAGCTTTCTTT. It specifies CASSEEQGPSEAFF.

CDR3 amino acids: CSVETGFGATEAFF. The CDR3 nucleotides are TGCAGCGTTGAAACAGGGTTTGGGGCCACTGAAGCTTTCTTT. The chain carries TRBV29-1 and TRBJ1-1; D is perhaps TRBD1 (6 bases). V was cut by 2 bases and J by 4 bases, with 14 bases left in between. The V gene's germline CDR1 is SQVTM and CDR2 ANQGSEA. The CDR3 has 14 residues.

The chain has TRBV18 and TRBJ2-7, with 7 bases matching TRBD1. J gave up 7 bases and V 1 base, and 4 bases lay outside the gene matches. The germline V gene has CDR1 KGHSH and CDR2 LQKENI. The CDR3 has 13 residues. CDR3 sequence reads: CASSPRTGEEQYF. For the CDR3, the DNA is TGTGCCAGCTCACCACGTACAGGGGAAGAGCAGTACTTC.

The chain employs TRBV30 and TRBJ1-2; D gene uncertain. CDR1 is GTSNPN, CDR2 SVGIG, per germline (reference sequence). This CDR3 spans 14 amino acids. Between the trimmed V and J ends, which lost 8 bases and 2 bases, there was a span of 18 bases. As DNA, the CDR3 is TGTGCCGGGCGTCGTGGAGTAGCGAACTATGGCTACACCTTC. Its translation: CAGRRGVANYGYTF. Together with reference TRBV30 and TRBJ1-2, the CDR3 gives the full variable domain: SQTIHQWPATLVQPVGSPLSLECTVEGTSNPNLYWYRQAAGRGLQLLFYSVGIGQISSEVPQNLSASRPQDRQFILSSKKLLLSDSGFYLCAGRRGVANYGYTFGSGTRLTVV.

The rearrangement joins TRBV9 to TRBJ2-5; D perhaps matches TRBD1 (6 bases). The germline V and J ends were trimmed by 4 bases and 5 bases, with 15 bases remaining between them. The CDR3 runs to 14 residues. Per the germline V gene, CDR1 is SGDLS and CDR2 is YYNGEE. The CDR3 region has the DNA TGTGCCAGCAGCACGCGAGGGGGTTGGGAGACCCAGTACTTC. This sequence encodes CASSTRGGWETQYF.

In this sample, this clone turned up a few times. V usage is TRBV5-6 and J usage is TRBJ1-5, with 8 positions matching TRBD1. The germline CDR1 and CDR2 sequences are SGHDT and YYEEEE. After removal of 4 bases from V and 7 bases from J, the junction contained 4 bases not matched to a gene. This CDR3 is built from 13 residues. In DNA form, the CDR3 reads TGTGCCAGCAGCCCACAGGGGGGCCAGCCCCAGCATTTT. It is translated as CASSPQGGQPQHF.

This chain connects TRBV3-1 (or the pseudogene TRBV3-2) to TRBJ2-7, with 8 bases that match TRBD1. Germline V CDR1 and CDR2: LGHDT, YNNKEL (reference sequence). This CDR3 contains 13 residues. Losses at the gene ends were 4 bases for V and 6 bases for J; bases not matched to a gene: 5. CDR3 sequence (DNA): TGTGCCAGCAGCCGTTGGACAGGGAGCGAGCAGTACTTC. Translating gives CASSRWTGSEQYF.

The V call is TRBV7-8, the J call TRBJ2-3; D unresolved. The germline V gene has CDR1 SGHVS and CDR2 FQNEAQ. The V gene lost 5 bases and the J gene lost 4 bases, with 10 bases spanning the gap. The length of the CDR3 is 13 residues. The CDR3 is CASSNDAADTQYF. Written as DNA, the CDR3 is TGTGCCAGCAGCAACGACGCGGCAGATACGCAGTATTTT.

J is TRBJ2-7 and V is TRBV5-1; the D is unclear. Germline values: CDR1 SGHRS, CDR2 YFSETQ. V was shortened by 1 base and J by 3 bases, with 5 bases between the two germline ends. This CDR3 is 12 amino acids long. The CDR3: CASSLNSYEQYF. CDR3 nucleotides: TGCGCCAGCAGCTTGAACAGCTACGAGCAGTACTTC.

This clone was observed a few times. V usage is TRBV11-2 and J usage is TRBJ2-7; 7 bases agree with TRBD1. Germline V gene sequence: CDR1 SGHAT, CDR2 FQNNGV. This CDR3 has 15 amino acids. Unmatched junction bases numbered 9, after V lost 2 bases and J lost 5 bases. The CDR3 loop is CASSLFRTGGNEQYF. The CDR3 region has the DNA TGTGCCAGCAGCTTATTTAGGACAGGTGGCAACGAGCAGTACTTC. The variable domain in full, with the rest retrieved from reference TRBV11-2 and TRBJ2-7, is EAGVAQSPRYKIIEKRQSVAFWCNPISGHATLYWYQQILGQGPKLLIQFQNNGVVDDSQLPKDRFSAERLKGVDSTLKIQPAKLEDSAVYLCASSLFRTGGNEQYFGPGTRLTVT.

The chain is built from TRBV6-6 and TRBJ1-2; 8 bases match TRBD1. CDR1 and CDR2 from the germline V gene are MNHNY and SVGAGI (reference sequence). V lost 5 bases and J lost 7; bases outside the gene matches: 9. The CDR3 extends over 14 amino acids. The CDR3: CASSPVSGGRGYTF. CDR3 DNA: TGTGCCAGCAGTCCCGTATCAGGGGGCCGTGGCTACACCTTC.

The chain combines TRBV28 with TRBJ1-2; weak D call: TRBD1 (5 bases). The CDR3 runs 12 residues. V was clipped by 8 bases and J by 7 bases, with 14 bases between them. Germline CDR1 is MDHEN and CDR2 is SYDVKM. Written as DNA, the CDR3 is TGTGCCAGCGGTGGACACCCCGTTGGCTACACCTTC. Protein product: CASGGHPVGYTF.

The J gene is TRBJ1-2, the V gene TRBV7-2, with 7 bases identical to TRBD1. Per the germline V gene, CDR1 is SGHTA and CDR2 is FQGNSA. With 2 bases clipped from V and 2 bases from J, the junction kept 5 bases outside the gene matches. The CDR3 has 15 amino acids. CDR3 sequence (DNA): TGTGCCAGCAGCTTAAGCAGGGGGATCAACTATGGCTACACCTTC. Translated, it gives CASSLSRGINYGYTF.

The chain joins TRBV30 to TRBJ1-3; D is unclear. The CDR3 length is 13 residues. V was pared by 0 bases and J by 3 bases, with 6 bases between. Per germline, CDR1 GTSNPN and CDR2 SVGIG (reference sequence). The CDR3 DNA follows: TGTGCCTGGAGTGTCGGGTATGGAAACACCATATATTTT. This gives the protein CAWSVGYGNTIYF.

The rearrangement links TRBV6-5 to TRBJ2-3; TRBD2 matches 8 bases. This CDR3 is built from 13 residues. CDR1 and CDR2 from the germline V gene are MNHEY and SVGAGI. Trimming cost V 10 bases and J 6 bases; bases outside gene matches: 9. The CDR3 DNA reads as TGTGCCACCGGGGGGGGCGCGGGGGATACGCAGTATTTT. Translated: CATGGGAGDTQYF.

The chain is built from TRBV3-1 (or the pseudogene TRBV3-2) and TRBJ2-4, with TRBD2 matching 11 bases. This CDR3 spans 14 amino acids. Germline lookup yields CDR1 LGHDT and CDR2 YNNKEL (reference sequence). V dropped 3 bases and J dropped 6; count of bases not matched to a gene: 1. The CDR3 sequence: CASSQGTSGNIQYF. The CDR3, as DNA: TGTGCCAGCAGCCAGGGGACTAGCGGAAACATTCAGTACTTC.

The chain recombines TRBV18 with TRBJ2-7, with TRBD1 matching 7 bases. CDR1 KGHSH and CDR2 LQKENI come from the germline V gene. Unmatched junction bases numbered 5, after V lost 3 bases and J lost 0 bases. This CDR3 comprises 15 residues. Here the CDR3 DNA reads TGTGCCAGCTCACCGCCCCGGGACAGCTCCTACGAGCAGTACTTC. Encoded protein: CASSPPRDSSYEQYF.

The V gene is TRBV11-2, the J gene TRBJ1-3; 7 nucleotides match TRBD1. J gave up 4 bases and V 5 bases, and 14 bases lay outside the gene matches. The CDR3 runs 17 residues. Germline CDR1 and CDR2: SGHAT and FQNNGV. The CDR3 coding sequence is TGTGCCAGCAGCCAAACAGGGGTTAATGATATGGGAAACACCATATATTTT. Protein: CASSQTGVNDMGNTIYF.

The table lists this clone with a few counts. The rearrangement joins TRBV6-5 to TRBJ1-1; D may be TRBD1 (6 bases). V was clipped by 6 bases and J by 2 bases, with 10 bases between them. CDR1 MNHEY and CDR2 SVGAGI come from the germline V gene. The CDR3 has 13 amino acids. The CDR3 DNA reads TGTGCCAGCAGAGGACAGTTTAACACTGAAGCTTTCTTT. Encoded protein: CASRGQFNTEAFF.